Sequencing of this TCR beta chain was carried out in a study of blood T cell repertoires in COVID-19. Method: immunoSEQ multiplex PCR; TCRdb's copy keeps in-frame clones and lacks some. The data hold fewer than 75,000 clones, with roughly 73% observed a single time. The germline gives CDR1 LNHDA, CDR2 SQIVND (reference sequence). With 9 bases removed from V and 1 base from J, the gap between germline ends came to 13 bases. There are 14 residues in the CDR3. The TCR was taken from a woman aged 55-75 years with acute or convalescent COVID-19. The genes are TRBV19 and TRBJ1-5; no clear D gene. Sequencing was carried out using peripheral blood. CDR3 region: CASSLLESNQPQHF. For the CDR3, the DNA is TGTGCCAGCAGTCTCTTGGAGAGCAATCAGCCCCAGCATTTT.